Listed below are T cell receptor beta chains from one sample, sequenced in a study of neurological immune-mediated disorders. TCRdb recomputed calls from the 5' RACE reads with MiXCR, one row per CDR3 protein. Found here are roughly 62,000 distinct CDR3 sequences, over 2% of them singletons; the top ten hold under 4%. The sample was PBMCs. The receptor source for this set is a middle-aged man with multiple sclerosis. Both conserved end residues are part of each CDR3. D genes are given only for firm matches. Sizes are listed as how often the clone was seen (once, few, many) or a class if it is expanded.

D gene: TRBD1; clone size: many; J gene: TRBJ1-5; V gene: TRBV6-6; CDR3 protein: CASSTDRSGQPQHF; CDR3 DNA: TGTGCCAGCAGTACGGACAGGAGTGGGCAGCCCCAGCATTTT
D gene: TRBD2; clone size: many; J gene: TRBJ2-7; V gene: TRBV20-1; CDR3 protein: CSARDPWTSGGHSYEQYF; CDR3 DNA: TGCAGTGCTAGAGATCCTTGGACTAGCGGGGGGCATTCCTACGAGCAGTACTTC
D gene: NA; clone size: many; J gene: TRBJ1-2; V gene: TRBV6-5; CDR3 protein: CASSYSPAYGYTF; CDR3 DNA: TGTGCCAGCAGTTACTCTCCAGCCTATGGCTACACCTTC
D gene: NA; clone size: many; J gene: TRBJ1-3; V gene: TRBV7-2; CDR3 protein: CASSLALEDTIYF; CDR3 DNA: TGTGCCAGCAGCTTAGCGCTCGAGGACACCATATATTTT
D gene: NA; clone size: many; J gene: TRBJ2-1; V gene: TRBV5-6; CDR3 protein: CASSLMTWRGMWGNEQFF; CDR3 DNA: TGTGCCAGCAGCCTGATGACCTGGCGGGGCATGTGGGGCAATGAGCAGTTCTTC
D gene: NA; clone size: many; J gene: TRBJ2-5; V gene: TRBV12-3/TRBV12-4; CDR3 protein: CASIQGGGPQETQYF; CDR3 DNA: TGTGCCAGCATCCAGGGGGGAGGACCCCAAGAGACCCAGTACTTC
D gene: NA; clone size: many; J gene: TRBJ1-2; V gene: TRBV4-1; CDR3 protein: CASSQDRMGGYTF; CDR3 DNA: TGCGCCAGCAGCCAAGACAGGATGGGTGGCTACACCTTC
D gene: NA; clone size: many; J gene: TRBJ2-5; V gene: TRBV7-3; CDR3 protein: CASSLTAQETQYF; CDR3 DNA: TGTGCCAGCAGCCTGACAGCACAAGAGACCCAGTACTTC
D gene: TRBD1; clone size: many; J gene: TRBJ2-3; V gene: TRBV7-8; CDR3 protein: CASSFRRQGTDTQYF; CDR3 DNA: TGTGCCAGCAGCTTTAGGCGACAGGGAACAGATACGCAGTATTTT
D gene: TRBD2; clone size: many; J gene: TRBJ2-3; V gene: TRBV7-2; CDR3 protein: CASSFSGGLSTDTQYF; CDR3 DNA: TGTGCCAGCAGCTTTAGCGGGGGCCTTAGCACAGATACGCAGTATTTT
D gene: NA; clone size: many; J gene: TRBJ1-1; V gene: TRBV29-1; CDR3 protein: CSVEERGRNTEAFF; CDR3 DNA: TGCAGCGTTGAAGAACGGGGCAGAAACACTGAAGCTTTCTTT
D gene: TRBD1; clone size: many; J gene: TRBJ2-5; V gene: TRBV5-1; CDR3 protein: CASSFSTGDQETQYF; CDR3 DNA: TGCGCCAGCAGTTTCTCAACAGGGGACCAAGAGACCCAGTACTTC
D gene: TRBD2; clone size: many; J gene: TRBJ2-1; V gene: TRBV20-1; CDR3 protein: CSARDGKRGNEQFF; CDR3 DNA: TGCAGTGCTAGAGATGGGAAGCGGGGTAATGAGCAGTTCTTC
D gene: NA; clone size: many; J gene: TRBJ2-3; V gene: TRBV7-2; CDR3 protein: CASSAAHLQGRRTDTQYF; CDR3 DNA: TGTGCCAGCAGCGCGGCACACCTACAGGGGAGGAGGACAGATACGCAGTATTTT
D gene: TRBD2; clone size: many; J gene: TRBJ2-3; V gene: TRBV20-1; CDR3 protein: CSARSLAGIPSTDTQYF; CDR3 DNA: TGCAGTGCTAGAAGTCTAGCGGGGATCCCTAGCACAGATACGCAGTATTTT
D gene: TRBD1; clone size: many; J gene: TRBJ2-5; V gene: TRBV29-1; CDR3 protein: CSVEDDRGRVETQYF; CDR3 DNA: TGCAGCGTTGAAGACGACAGGGGGCGCGTAGAGACCCAGTACTTC
D gene: NA; clone size: many; J gene: TRBJ1-1; V gene: TRBV5-1; CDR3 protein: CASSLDWRGAEAFF; CDR3 DNA: TGCGCCAGCAGCTTGGATTGGCGGGGCGCTGAAGCTTTCTTT
D gene: NA; clone size: many; J gene: TRBJ2-1; V gene: TRBV5-1; CDR3 protein: CASSLGDTANEQFF; CDR3 DNA: TGCGCCAGCAGCTTGGGAGACACCGCCAATGAGCAGTTCTTC
D gene: TRBD1; clone size: few; J gene: TRBJ1-3; V gene: TRBV7-8; CDR3 protein: CASSPGTAGKTIYF; CDR3 DNA: TGTGCCAGCAGCCCCGGGACAGCTGGAAAAACCATATATTTT
D gene: TRBD1; clone size: many; J gene: TRBJ1-1; V gene: TRBV12-3/TRBV12-4; CDR3 protein: CASSLGQGAPEAFF; CDR3 DNA: TGTGCCAGCAGTTTAGGACAGGGGGCCCCTGAAGCTTTCTTT
D gene: NA; clone size: many; J gene: TRBJ2-5; V gene: TRBV5-6; CDR3 protein: CASSSYVAGQETQYF; CDR3 DNA: TGTGCCAGCAGTTCGTACGTCGCGGGCCAAGAGACCCAGTACTTC
D gene: TRBD2; clone size: many; J gene: TRBJ2-2; V gene: TRBV7-6; CDR3 protein: CASSSPGGLDTGELFF; CDR3 DNA: TGTGCCAGCAGCTCCCCGGGGGGGTTGGACACCGGGGAGCTGTTTTTT
D gene: TRBD1; clone size: many; J gene: TRBJ1-1; V gene: TRBV6-1; CDR3 protein: CASSWYKGASTEAFF; CDR3 DNA: TGTGCCAGCAGTTGGTACAAGGGGGCTAGCACTGAAGCTTTCTTT
D gene: NA; clone size: many; J gene: TRBJ1-5; V gene: TRBV20-1; CDR3 protein: CSARVADNQPQHF; CDR3 DNA: TGCAGTGCTAGAGTGGCAGACAATCAGCCCCAGCATTTT
D gene: NA; clone size: many; J gene: TRBJ1-2; V gene: TRBV30; CDR3 protein: CAWSVNWGQGGYTF; CDR3 DNA: TGTGCCTGGAGTGTAAACTGGGGGCAAGGCGGCTACACCTTC
D gene: NA; clone size: many; J gene: TRBJ2-3; V gene: TRBV10-3; CDR3 protein: CAISKYISGSTDTQYF; CDR3 DNA: TGTGCCATCAGCAAATATATCTCTGGATCCACAGATACGCAGTATTTT
D gene: NA; clone size: many; J gene: TRBJ1-5; V gene: TRBV6-2/TRBV6-3; CDR3 protein: CASSYSRYGSPNQPQHF; CDR3 DNA: TGTGCCAGCAGTTACTCGAGATATGGCAGCCCAAATCAGCCCCAGCATTTT
D gene: NA; clone size: many; J gene: TRBJ1-2; V gene: TRBV27; CDR3 protein: CASSLRGQTIYGYTF; CDR3 DNA: TGTGCCAGCAGTCTCCGAGGACAGACGATCTATGGCTACACCTTC
D gene: TRBD1; clone size: many; J gene: TRBJ1-5; V gene: TRBV6-5; CDR3 protein: CASSRDRVQPQHF; CDR3 DNA: TGTGCCAGCAGTCGGGACAGGGTTCAGCCCCAGCATTTT
D gene: NA; clone size: many; J gene: TRBJ2-3; V gene: TRBV7-3; CDR3 protein: CASRSVGSTDTQYF; CDR3 DNA: TGTGCCAGCAGATCCGTTGGGTCCACAGATACGCAGTATTTT
D gene: NA; clone size: few; J gene: TRBJ2-7; V gene: TRBV4-3; CDR3 protein: CASSQGQRYEQYF; CDR3 DNA: TGCGCCAGCAGCCAAGGACAGAGATACGAGCAGTACTTC
D gene: TRBD1; clone size: many; J gene: TRBJ1-5; V gene: TRBV20-1; CDR3 protein: CSARDRVLGNQPQHF; CDR3 DNA: TGCAGTGCTAGGGACAGGGTTCTTGGCAATCAGCCCCAGCATTTT
D gene: NA; clone size: many; J gene: TRBJ1-5; V gene: TRBV6-2/TRBV6-3; CDR3 protein: CASSYGTGDQPQHF; CDR3 DNA: TGTGCCAGCAGTTATGGCACGGGTGATCAGCCCCAGCATTTT
D gene: NA; clone size: many; J gene: TRBJ2-2; V gene: TRBV28; CDR3 protein: CASSLSIGYTGELFF; CDR3 DNA: TGTGCCAGCAGTTTATCTATAGGGTACACCGGGGAGCTGTTTTTT
D gene: NA; clone size: many; J gene: TRBJ1-2; V gene: TRBV10-3; CDR3 protein: CAISEKGGYTF; CDR3 DNA: TGTGCCATCAGTGAGAAGGGAGGCTACACCTTC
D gene: TRBD1; clone size: many; J gene: TRBJ1-1; V gene: TRBV6-5; CDR3 protein: CASSTLQGASTEAFF; CDR3 DNA: TGTGCCAGCAGTACCTTACAGGGGGCGAGCACTGAAGCTTTCTTT
D gene: NA; clone size: many; J gene: TRBJ1-4; V gene: TRBV5-1; CDR3 protein: CASSLGTVATNEKLFF; CDR3 DNA: TGCGCCAGCAGCCTTGGGACGGTTGCAACTAATGAAAAACTGTTTTTT
D gene: NA; clone size: many; J gene: TRBJ1-1; V gene: TRBV5-1; CDR3 protein: CASGPGGGDTEAFF; CDR3 DNA: TGCGCCAGCGGTCCGGGGGGGGGAGACACTGAAGCTTTCTTT
D gene: NA; clone size: many; J gene: TRBJ1-1; V gene: TRBV9; CDR3 protein: CASSVAGTTEAFF; CDR3 DNA: TGTGCCAGCAGCGTAGCAGGGACCACTGAAGCTTTCTTT
D gene: NA; clone size: many; J gene: TRBJ2-6; V gene: TRBV28; CDR3 protein: CASSLGGGSGANVLTF; CDR3 DNA: TGTGCCAGCAGTTTAGGTGGGGGCTCTGGGGCCAACGTCCTGACTTTC
D gene: TRBD2; clone size: many; J gene: TRBJ2-1; V gene: TRBV15; CDR3 protein: CATSRATSGGGNEQFF; CDR3 DNA: TGTGCCACCAGCAGAGCGACTAGCGGGGGGGGCAATGAGCAGTTCTTC
D gene: NA; clone size: many; J gene: TRBJ1-4; V gene: TRBV11-2; CDR3 protein: CASSLSQRREKLFF; CDR3 DNA: TGTGCCAGCAGCTTATCCCAGCGTCGTGAAAAACTGTTTTTT
D gene: TRBD2; clone size: many; J gene: TRBJ2-1; V gene: TRBV20-1; CDR3 protein: CSARALAGGLYNEQFF; CDR3 DNA: TGCAGTGCTAGAGCCTTAGCGGGGGGTTTGTACAATGAGCAGTTCTTC
D gene: NA; clone size: many; J gene: TRBJ1-4; V gene: TRBV20-1; CDR3 protein: CSASRDGGSVLNEKLFF; CDR3 DNA: TGCAGTGCTTCCCGGGACGGGGGTTCGGTCCTCAATGAAAAACTGTTTTTT
D gene: NA; clone size: many; J gene: TRBJ2-1; V gene: TRBV30; CDR3 protein: CAWSRDGEQFF; CDR3 DNA: TGTGCCTGGAGCAGGGACGGTGAGCAGTTCTTC
D gene: NA; clone size: many; J gene: TRBJ2-5; V gene: TRBV7-2; CDR3 protein: CASSLVAAEGETQYF; CDR3 DNA: TGTGCCAGCAGCTTAGTGGCTGCGGAGGGAGAGACCCAGTACTTC
D gene: NA; clone size: many; J gene: TRBJ1-3; V gene: TRBV25-1; CDR3 protein: CASTEDTGNTIYF; CDR3 DNA: TGTGCCAGCACAGAAGATACTGGAAACACCATATATTTT
D gene: NA; clone size: many; J gene: TRBJ2-7; V gene: TRBV6-2/TRBV6-3; CDR3 protein: CASGGNRALEQYF; CDR3 DNA: TGTGCCAGCGGGGGAAACCGGGCCCTCGAGCAGTACTTC
D gene: TRBD1; clone size: medium-sized; J gene: TRBJ2-1; V gene: TRBV5-5; CDR3 protein: CASSFGTGYNEQFF; CDR3 DNA: TGTGCCAGCAGCTTCGGGACAGGGTACAATGAGCAGTTCTTC